This T cell receptor (beta chain) comes out of a study of post-analysis software for immune sequencing data. Study details: Relapsing-remitting, secondary progressive and progressive-relapsing forms made up the multiple sclerosis disease courses. Overall study results and limits: The study found significantly lower normalized Chao1 diversity in multiple sclerosis patients than in controls. In patients, TRBV5-6, TRBV5-1 and TRBV20-1 belonged to roughly 5 TRBV segments found more frequently than in controls. When the samples were clustered directly with F measure, those that had been prepared in the same batch showed strong co-clustering.

The length of the CDR3 is 12 residues. V was shortened by 4 bases and J by 4 bases, with 7 bases between the two germline ends. TCR beta cDNA libraries had unique molecular identifiers. T cells numbering 1 to 10 million yielded cDNA molecules that totaled approximately 500,000. TCRdb re-called the PCR reads with MiXCR, one entry per CDR3 protein. The sample shows 350,000 to 450,000 distinct CDR3 sequences, roughly 40% of them seen only once. To note about this clonotype: Its antigen is unknown.

This receptor was obtained from a girl aged 2-10 years with multiple sclerosis. The rearrangement links TRBV12-3 or TRBV12-4 to TRBJ1-1; D gene uncertain. Source material: blood. This chain's CDR3 is CASSSGSTEAFF. In DNA, the CDR3 is TGTGCCAGCAGTTCTGGGTCCACTGAAGCTTTCTTT.